Shown below are 23 T cell receptor beta chains from a single sample sequenced in a study of T cell changes during pregnancy in multiple sclerosis. This table comes from immunoSEQ multiplex PCR, and its TCRdb copy is limited to in-frame clones, with some not included. In the table there are about 85,000 clones, approximately 91% of which are singletons. The starting material was peripheral blood, obtained in the first trimester of pregnancy. These receptors came from a female donor with multiple sclerosis, enrolled in a pregnancy study.

The CDR3 region is CASSLSASGRPGKTQYF. The CDR3 bases are TGTGCCAGCAGTTTATCCGCTAGCGGGAGGCCTGGGAAGACCCAGTACTTC. The gene calls are TRBV27 and TRBJ2-5, with 11 positions matching TRBD2. Germline values: CDR1 MNHEY, CDR2 SMNVEV (reference sequence). The CDR3 consists of 17 residues. The junction had 9 bases not matched to a gene; V was cut back by 0 bases and J by 6 bases.

The gene calls are TRBV30 and TRBJ1-6; D might be TRBD1 (6 bases). V shed 0 bases and J shed 9 bases, with 12 bases lying between them. CDR1 is GTSNPN and CDR2 is SVGIG in the germline V gene (reference sequence). CDR3 length equals 14 residues. This CDR3 reads CAWSVSQGFSPLHF. The CDR3 nucleotides read TGTGCCTGGAGTGTATCGCAGGGGTTTTCACCCCTCCACTTT.

The chain links TRBV5-1 to TRBJ1-1; 9 bases are shared with TRBD1. The CDR3 is 15 amino acids. V trimming: 6 bases; J trimming: 4 bases; junction bases outside the gene matches: 10. CDR1 is SGHRS and CDR2 is YFSETQ in the germline V gene. This CDR3 is CASIGSGQGPTEAFF. CDR3 in DNA: TGCGCCAGCATCGGGTCGGGACAGGGCCCCACTGAAGCTTTCTTT. Supplemented by reference TRBV5-1 and TRBJ1-1, the full variable domain reads KAGVTQTPRYLIKTRGQQVTLSCSPISGHRSVSWYQQTPGQGLQFLFEYFSETQRNKGNFPGRFSGRQFSNSRSEMNVSTLELGDSALYLCASIGSGQGPTEAFFGQGTRLTVV.

The table lists this clone with a few counts. The chain employs TRBV19 and TRBJ1-5, with TRBD1 matching over 9 bases. Per the germline V gene, CDR1 is LNHDA and CDR2 is SQIVND (reference sequence). This CDR3 comprises 16 residues. J was trimmed by 3 bases and V by 7 bases; bases with no gene match: 10. This CDR3 is CASNPMGQGNNQPQHF. For the CDR3, the DNA is TGTGCCAGTAATCCCATGGGACAGGGCAACAATCAGCCCCAGCATTTT.

The V call is TRBV6-1, the J call TRBJ2-7, with TRBD2 identical over 8 bases. J was trimmed by 6 bases and V by 7 bases; bases with no gene match: 8. CDR1 is MNHNS and CDR2 is SASEGT in the germline V gene. CDR3 length: 13 amino acids. Written as DNA, the CDR3 is TGTGCCAGCACCCTTAGCGGGAAGGCCGAGCAGTACTTC. Its protein is CASTLSGKAEQYF.

The V gene is TRBV5-6, the J gene TRBJ2-7; maybe TRBD1 (6 bases). V gave up 1 base and J gave up 5 bases, with 10 bases separating them. This CDR3 has 13 amino acids. The germline CDR1 and CDR2 sequences are SGHDT and YYEEEE. CDR3 protein: CASSLTGINEQYF. The CDR3 DNA sequence: TGTGCCAGCAGCTTGACAGGGATCAACGAGCAGTACTTC. The whole variable domain, remainder taken from reference TRBV5-6 and TRBJ2-7, is DAGVTQSPTHLIKTRGQQVTLRCSPKSGHDTVSWYQQALGQGPQFIFQYYEEEERQRGNFPDRFSGHQFPNYSSELNVNALLLGDSALYLCASSLTGINEQYFGPGTRLTVT.

This CDR3 reads CASSIPGQGNQPQHF. The CDR3, as DNA: TGTGCCAGCAGTATACCGGGACAGGGCAATCAGCCCCAGCATTTT. This rearrangement joins TRBV28 to TRBJ1-5, with 8 bases matching TRBD1. This CDR3 spans 15 amino acids. V dropped 5 bases and J dropped 2; count of bases not matched to a gene: 5. The V gene's germline CDR1 is MDHEN and CDR2 SYDVKM.

The chain has TRBV11-2 and TRBJ2-7; 9 nucleotides line up with TRBD1. V gave up 5 bases and J gave up 2 bases; unmatched junction bases: 7. The CDR3 has 15 amino acids. The V gene's germline CDR1 is SGHAT and CDR2 FQNNGV. The CDR3 is CASSDWGQGAYEQYF. The CDR3 DNA is TGTGCCAGCAGCGACTGGGGACAGGGCGCCTACGAGCAGTACTTC.

The chain is built from TRBV6-4 and TRBJ2-3; 7 bases match TRBD1. CDR1 and CDR2 from the germline V gene are MRHNA and SNTAGT. There are 14 residues in the CDR3. V lost 4 bases and J lost 0; bases outside the gene matches: 1. The CDR3 protein is CASSAGGSTDTQYF. The CDR3 DNA is TGTGCCAGCAGTGCAGGGGGAAGCACAGATACGCAGTATTTT.

J is TRBJ2-7 and V is TRBV29-1; TRBD1 agrees at 7 bases. V lost 2 bases to trimming and J lost 2 bases; unmatched junction nucleotides: 3. Germline V gives CDR1 SQVTM, CDR2 ANQGSEA. CDR3 length: 13 residues. CDR3 region: CSVETGVAYEQYF. CDR3 coding DNA: TGCAGCGTTGAAACAGGGGTAGCCTACGAGCAGTACTTC.

The chain joins TRBV4-1 to TRBJ1-1; 8 bases match TRBD1. In germline, CDR1 is MGHRA, CDR2 YSYEKL. The CDR3 loop spans 15 amino acids. The J segment lost 1 base and the V segment lost 3 bases, leaving 4 bases of the junction unmatched. The CDR3 region has the DNA TGCGCCAGCAGCCATACCGGGACAGGGAACACTGAAGCTTTCTTT. Its protein product is CASSHTGTGNTEAFF.

The CDR3 spells CASSLDKRAYEQYF. CDR3 coding DNA: TGTGCCAGCAGTTTGGACAAGCGGGCCTACGAGCAGTACTTC. The chain carries TRBV27 and TRBJ2-7; possibly TRBD2 for D (6 bases). CDR1 is MNHEY, CDR2 SMNVEV, per germline (reference sequence). This CDR3 is built from 14 residues. V was cut by 3 bases and J by 2 bases, with 11 bases left in between.

The genes are TRBV10-3 and TRBJ1-1, with 7 bases that match TRBD1. The CDR3 has 12 residues. The junction had 7 bases not matched to a gene; V was cut back by 4 bases and J by 11 bases. The germline V gene encodes CDR1 ENHRY and CDR2 SYGVKD. DNA for the CDR3: TGTGCCATCAGTGTTAACAGGGGTGAGGCTTTCTTT. Protein sequence: CAISVNRGEAFF.

The chain couples TRBV4-2 to TRBJ2-3; 9 nucleotides match TRBD1. The CDR3 totals 19 residues. Germline V gene lookup returns CDR1 LGHNA and CDR2 YNFKEQ. J gave up 2 bases and V 5 bases, and 17 bases lay outside the gene matches. The CDR3 reads CASSKAAGQGLSLTDTQYF. The CDR3 DNA follows: TGTGCCAGCAGCAAGGCGGCGGGACAGGGACTATCCCTCACAGATACGCAGTATTTT.

This chain links TRBV5-1 with TRBJ1-1; TRBD1 aligns across 8 bases. Trimming took 6 bases from V and 1 from J; bases not matched to a gene: 11. The CDR3 sequence is 16 residues long. The germline V gene encodes CDR1 SGHRS and CDR2 YFSETQ. The CDR3: CASTPGGRATNTEAFF. CDR3 sequence (DNA): TGCGCCAGCACCCCAGGGGGCAGGGCGACGAACACTGAAGCTTTCTTT. Variable domain in full (rest from reference TRBV5-1 and TRBJ1-1): KAGVTQTPRYLIKTRGQQVTLSCSPISGHRSVSWYQQTPGQGLQFLFEYFSETQRNKGNFPGRFSGRQFSNSRSEMNVSTLELGDSALYLCASTPGGRATNTEAFFGQGTRLTVV.

The V gene is TRBV27, the J gene TRBJ2-7; 10 bases fit TRBD1. The CDR3 sequence is 15 residues long. The germline V gene encodes CDR1 MNHEY and CDR2 SMNVEV (reference sequence). J gave up 4 bases and V 1 base, and 4 bases lay outside the gene matches. The CDR3 nucleotides are TGTGCCAGCAGTTTATTCCCGGGACAGGGGTACGAGCAGTACTTC. It is translated as CASSLFPGQGYEQYF.

The chain couples TRBV7-8 to TRBJ2-5; 7 bases agree with TRBD1. The CDR3 has 14 residues. Germline V gene lookup returns CDR1 SGHVS and CDR2 FQNEAQ. With 3 bases clipped from V and 4 bases from J, the junction kept 5 bases outside the gene matches. The CDR3 loop is CASSFDKGAETQYF. CDR3 nucleotides: TGTGCCAGCAGCTTTGACAAGGGGGCAGAGACCCAGTACTTC.

In its sample, this clone was seen once. The CDR3 nucleotides are TGTGCCTGGAGTGTAATGCAGGGAAGAAACACCATATATTTT. It specifies CAWSVMQGRNTIYF. The genes are TRBV30 and TRBJ1-3; possible D gene TRBD1, 5 bases. This CDR3 is 14 amino acids long. Germline V lookup: CDR1 GTSNPN, CDR2 SVGIG (reference sequence). V was cut by 0 bases and J by 5 bases, with 11 bases left in between. The whole variable domain, remainder taken from reference TRBV30 and TRBJ1-3, is SQTIHQWPATLVQPVGSPLSLECTVEGTSNPNLYWYRQAAGRGLQLLFYSVGIGQISSEVPQNLSASRPQDRQFILSSKKLLLSDSGFYLCAWSVMQGRNTIYFGEGSWLTVV.

This clone was detected only a few times. The chain employs TRBV15 and TRBJ1-5; D uncertain. The germline CDR1 and CDR2 sequences are LNHNV and YYDKDF (reference sequence). V dropped 8 bases and J dropped 4 bases, with 27 bases sitting between them. The CDR3 runs to 18 residues. The CDR3 bases are TGTGCCACCCGGGAAGCAGATACCTTTAGCAATACAAATCAGCCCCAGCATTTT. Encoded protein: CATREADTFSNTNQPQHF.

This clone was counted a single time. CDR3 in amino acids: CASSLGGPPYNEQFF. CDR3 DNA: TGTGCCAGCAGTTTGGGGGGGCCTCCATACAATGAGCAGTTCTTC. The chain is built from TRBV27 and TRBJ2-1; tentatively, D is TRBD2 (7 bases). The CDR3 loop spans 15 amino acids. V was cut by 3 bases and J by 4 bases, with 13 bases left in between. Germline V gives CDR1 MNHEY, CDR2 SMNVEV (reference sequence).

The chain combines TRBV7-8 with TRBJ1-6; D remains unclear. This CDR3 is built from 17 residues. The ends were cut back, 5 bases at V and 7 bases at J, with 21 bases in the middle. Germline V gives CDR1 SGHVS, CDR2 FQNEAQ. CDR3 sequence: CASSPLGRTWVNSPLHF. In DNA, the CDR3 is TGTGCCAGCAGCCCCCTCGGCAGGACTTGGGTCAATTCACCCCTCCACTTT.

V and J are TRBV11-2 and TRBJ2-2; possible D gene TRBD1, 6 bases. Germline V gene sequence: CDR1 SGHAT, CDR2 FQNNGV. The V end lost 3 bases, the J end lost 6 bases, and 17 bases lay between the germline ends. CDR3 length equals 16 residues. CDR3 amino acids: CASSLLQGLGAGELFF. Written as DNA, the CDR3 is TGTGCCAGCAGCTTGCTGCAGGGGTTAGGGGCCGGGGAGCTGTTTTTT. The entire variable domain, with the rest obtained from reference TRBV11-2 and TRBJ2-2, is as follows: EAGVAQSPRYKIIEKRQSVAFWCNPISGHATLYWYQQILGQGPKLLIQFQNNGVVDDSQLPKDRFSAERLKGVDSTLKIQPAKLEDSAVYLCASSLLQGLGAGELFFGEGSRLTVL.

V and J are TRBV5-1 and TRBJ1-6, with D possibly TRBD1 on 6 matching bases. V shed 6 bases and J shed 10 bases, with 14 bases lying between them. CDR3 size: 13 residues. CDR1 and CDR2 (germline): SGHRS, YFSETQ. The CDR3 loop reads CASNEGGNSPLHF. CDR3 in DNA: TGCGCCAGCAACGAGGGGGGGAACTCACCCCTCCACTTT.